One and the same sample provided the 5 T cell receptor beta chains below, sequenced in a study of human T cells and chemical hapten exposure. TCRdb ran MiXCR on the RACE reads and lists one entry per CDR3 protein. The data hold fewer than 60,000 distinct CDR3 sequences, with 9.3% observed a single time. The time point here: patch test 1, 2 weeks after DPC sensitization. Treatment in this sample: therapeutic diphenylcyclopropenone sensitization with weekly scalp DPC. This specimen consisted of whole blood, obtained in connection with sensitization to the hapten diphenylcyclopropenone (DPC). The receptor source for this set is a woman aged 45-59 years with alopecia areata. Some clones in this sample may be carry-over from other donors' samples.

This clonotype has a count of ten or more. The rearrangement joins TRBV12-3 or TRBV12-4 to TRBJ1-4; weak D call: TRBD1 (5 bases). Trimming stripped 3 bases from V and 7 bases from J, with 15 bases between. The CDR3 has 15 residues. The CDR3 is CASSFQRGGPEKLFF. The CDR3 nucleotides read TGTGCCAGCAGTTTTCAGAGGGGTGGACCTGAAAAACTGTTTTTT.

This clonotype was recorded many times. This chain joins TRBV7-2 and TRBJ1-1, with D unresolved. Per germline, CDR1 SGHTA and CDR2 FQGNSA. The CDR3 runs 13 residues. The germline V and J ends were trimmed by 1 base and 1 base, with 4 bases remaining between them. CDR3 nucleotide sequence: TGTGCCAGCAGCTTAGACCCGAACACTGAAGCTTTCTTT. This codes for CASSLDPNTEAFF.

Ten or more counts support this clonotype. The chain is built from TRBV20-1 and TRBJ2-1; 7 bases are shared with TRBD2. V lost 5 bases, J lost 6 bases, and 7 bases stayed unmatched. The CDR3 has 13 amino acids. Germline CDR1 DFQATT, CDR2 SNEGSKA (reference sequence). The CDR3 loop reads CSASAGPGNEQFF. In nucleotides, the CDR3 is TGCAGTGCTTCAGCGGGGCCCGGCAATGAGCAGTTCTTC.

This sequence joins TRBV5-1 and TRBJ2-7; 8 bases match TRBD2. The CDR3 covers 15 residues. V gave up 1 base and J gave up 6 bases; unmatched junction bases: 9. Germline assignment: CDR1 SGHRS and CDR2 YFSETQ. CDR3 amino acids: CASSLTAGRASEQYF. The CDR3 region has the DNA TGCGCCAGCAGCTTGACAGCCGGGAGGGCCTCCGAGCAGTACTTC. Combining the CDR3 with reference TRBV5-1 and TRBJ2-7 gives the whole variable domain KAGVTQTPRYLIKTRGQQVTLSCSPISGHRSVSWYQQTPGQGLQFLFEYFSETQRNKGNFPGRFSGRQFSNSRSEMNVSTLELGDSALYLCASSLTAGRASEQYFGPGTRLTVT.

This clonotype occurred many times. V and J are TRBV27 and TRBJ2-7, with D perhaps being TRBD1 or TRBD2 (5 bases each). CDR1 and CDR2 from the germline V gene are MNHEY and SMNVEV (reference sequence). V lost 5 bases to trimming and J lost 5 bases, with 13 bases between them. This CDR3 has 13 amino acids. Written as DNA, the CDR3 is TGTGCCAGCAGTCCGAACCGGGACCACGAGCAGTACTTC. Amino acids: CASSPNRDHEQYF.